These 19 T cell receptor beta chains were all obtained from the same sample, sequenced in a study of cytomegalovirus exposure and HLA in healthy donors. PCR employed 60 Vbeta and 13 Jbeta primers. Clones were read by immunoSEQ multiplex PCR, and TCRdb kept only the in-frame ones, dropping some. Altogether about 180,000 clones are present, 80% being singletons, with the ten largest covering 1.3% to 1.5%. Sequenced: PBMCs. These receptors came from a girl aged 5 to 17 in good health and CMV-seropositive.

V is TRBV30 and J is TRBJ2-7, with D perhaps matching TRBD2 (6 bases). Germline loops: CDR1 GTSNPN, CDR2 SVGIG (reference sequence). The CDR3 is 14 residues long. The V end lost 3 bases, the J end lost 5 bases, and 17 bases lay between the germline ends. CDR3 protein: CAWRSWRGRNEQYF. The CDR3 DNA is TGTGCCTGGAGAAGTTGGCGGGGAAGGAACGAGCAGTACTTC.

CDR3 region: CASSSVSNQPQHF. The DNA of the CDR3 is TGTGCCAGCAGCTCTGTATCCAATCAGCCCCAGCATTTT. The chain uses TRBV7-9 and TRBJ1-5; D unclear. The CDR3 has 13 residues. V lost 4 bases, J lost 3 bases, and 7 bases lay in between. CDR1 is SEHNR and CDR2 is FQNEAQ in the germline V gene (reference sequence).

Only a few counts were recorded for this clone. This chain uses TRBV6-5 with TRBJ2-1; 14 bases fit TRBD2. In germline, CDR1 is MNHEY, CDR2 SVGAGI. The V and J ends lost 2 bases and 6 bases, in that order; junction bases with no gene match: 0. CDR3 length equals 15 residues. The CDR3 DNA reads TGTGCCAGCAGTTACGGACTAGCGGGAGGCAATGAGCAGTTCTTC. This codes for CASSYGLAGGNEQFF.

This sequence joins TRBV23-1 and TRBJ2-2, with 16 bases fitting TRBD2. TRBV23-1 is flagged as an ORF with uncertain function. The J segment lost 7 bases and the V segment lost 1 base, leaving 15 bases of the junction unmatched. CDR3 length: 21 residues. The CDR3 DNA sequence: TGCGCCAGCAGTCAATGTTCCGGGACTAGCGGGAGGGAGTACACCAACGGGGAGCTGTTTTTT. Translation gives CASSQCSGTSGREYTNGELFF.

The chain recombines TRBV13 with TRBJ2-2, with 10 nucleotides matching TRBD1. Germline loops: CDR1 PRHDT, CDR2 FYEKMQ (reference sequence). J was trimmed by 1 base and V by 1 base; bases with no gene match: 3. This CDR3 region has 17 residues. CDR3 region: CASSLEDRGLNTGELFF. The DNA of the CDR3 is TGTGCCAGCAGCTTAGAAGACAGGGGGCTGAACACCGGGGAGCTGTTTTTT.

This sequence joins TRBV7-2 and TRBJ2-3; 10 bases are a match to TRBD2. The CDR3 consists of 14 residues. The V and J ends lost 6 bases and 5 bases, in that order; junction bases with no gene match: 5. Germline V gene data show CDR1 as SGHTA and CDR2 as FQGNSA. CDR3 coding DNA: TGTGCCAGCAGACCTGGGACTAGCGTAGATACGCAGTATTTT. Its translation: CASRPGTSVDTQYF.

This sequence joins TRBV7-9 and TRBJ1-2; D is undetermined. The CDR3 sequence is 11 residues long. The germline V gene has CDR1 SEHNR and CDR2 FQNEAQ (reference sequence). V was cut by 2 bases and J by 8 bases, with 6 bases left in between. In nucleotides, the CDR3 is TGTGCCAGCAGCTTACCTCCGGGCTACACCTTC. It specifies CASSLPPGYTF.

The chain combines TRBV18 with TRBJ2-7, with 7 bases identical to TRBD2. CDR3 length equals 15 residues. Unmatched junction bases numbered 9, after V lost 6 bases and J lost 1 base. Germline V gives CDR1 KGHSH, CDR2 LQKENI. The CDR3 nucleotides are TGTGCCAGCTCCCGGACTAGTGCCGATTCCTACGAGCAGTACTTC. This translates into CASSRTSADSYEQYF.

This clone appeared a few times. The V gene is TRBV4-3, the J gene TRBJ2-3, with D maybe TRBD2 (6 bases). V was clipped by 3 bases and J by 0 bases, with 10 bases between them. The CDR3 is 15 amino acids. Germline lookup yields CDR1 LGHNA and CDR2 YSLEER. CDR3 nucleotide sequence: TGCGCCAGCAGCCAGGAGGGGTTGAGCACAGATACGCAGTATTTT. Translating it yields CASSQEGLSTDTQYF.

J is TRBJ2-7 and V is TRBV4-1; D possibly corresponds to TRBD2 (5 bases). There are 14 residues in the CDR3. Trimming took 3 bases from V and 4 from J, leaving 13 bases between them. Germline CDR1 reads MGHRA; CDR2 reads YSYEKL. The CDR3 loop reads CASSQGETSYEQYF. In nucleotides, the CDR3 is TGCGCCAGCAGCCAGGGAGAGACATCTTACGAGCAGTACTTC.

The gene calls are TRBV4-3 and TRBJ2-7; 11 bases match TRBD2. This CDR3 contains 19 residues. V dropped 0 bases and J dropped 0; count of bases not matched to a gene: 10. From germline, CDR1 is LGHNA and CDR2 YSLEER. CDR3 sequence (DNA): TGCGCCAGCAGCCAAGAAGTCAGTCTAGCGGGAGGTCCCTCCTACGAGCAGTACTTC. Amino acids: CASSQEVSLAGGPSYEQYF.

The chain carries TRBV4-1 and TRBJ1-2; the D gene is possibly TRBD1 (5 bases). Per germline, CDR1 MGHRA and CDR2 YSYEKL. The CDR3 sequence is 16 residues long. V lost 4 bases to trimming and J lost 0 bases, with 15 bases between them. CDR3 protein: CASSPLWEGTNYGYTF. The CDR3 DNA is TGCGCCAGCAGCCCCCTTTGGGAGGGGACTAACTATGGCTACACCTTC.

V and J are TRBV2 and TRBJ2-1, with 10 positions matching TRBD2. The germline gives CDR1 SNHLY, CDR2 FYNNEI. CDR3 length: 13 amino acids. Trimming cost V 5 bases and J 12 bases; bases outside gene matches: 7. The CDR3 DNA reads as TGTGCCAGCAGTACCCTAGCGGGAGAAAGGCAGTTCTTC. Its translation: CASSTLAGERQFF.

This clone was detected only once. The V call is TRBV5-1, the J call TRBJ2-1; D ambiguous. The V and J ends lost 0 bases and 4 bases respectively, with 8 bases between them. This CDR3 is built from 14 residues. Germline loops: CDR1 SGHRS, CDR2 YFSETQ. The CDR3 region is CASSLGGRYNEQFF. In DNA, the CDR3 is TGCGCCAGCAGCTTGGGTGGTAGATACAATGAGCAGTTCTTC.

The V call is TRBV5-4, the J call TRBJ2-5; maybe TRBD1 (6 bases). The CDR3 has 14 residues. The V gene lost 4 bases and the J gene lost 4 bases, with 14 bases spanning the gap. Germline V gene sequence: CDR1 SGHNT, CDR2 YYREEE (reference sequence). The CDR3 region has the DNA TGTGCCAGCAGCGTCCCTTTAGGGGGAGAGACCCAGTACTTC. Translation: CASSVPLGGETQYF. The variable domain in full, with the rest retrieved from reference TRBV5-4 and TRBJ2-5, is ETGVTQSPTHLIKTRGQQVTLRCSSQSGHNTVSWYQQALGQGPQFIFQYYREEENGRGNFPPRFSGLQFPNYSSELNVNALELDDSALYLCASSVPLGGETQYFGPGTRLLVL.

This clone came up once. This chain joins TRBV4-1 and TRBJ1-5, with a weak D call TRBD1 (6 bases). This CDR3 contains 16 residues. The germline gives CDR1 MGHRA, CDR2 YSYEKL. V lost 3 bases, J lost 2 bases, and 14 bases lay in between. CDR3 nucleotides: TGCGCCAGCAGCCAGGACGGGACATGGGGCAATCAGCCCCAGCATTTT. Amino acids: CASSQDGTWGNQPQHF.

The chain employs TRBV9 and TRBJ1-1; 8 bases are shared with TRBD1. Losses at the gene ends were 2 bases for V and 3 bases for J; bases not matched to a gene: 3. CDR3 length: 14 amino acids. Germline V CDR1 and CDR2: SGDLS, YYNGEE. The CDR3 here is CASSVTGGYTEAFF. CDR3 in DNA: TGTGCCAGCAGCGTCACAGGGGGTTACACTGAAGCTTTCTTT.

The rearrangement joins TRBV7-2 to TRBJ1-1; 10 nucleotides match TRBD1. The junction had 7 bases not matched to a gene; V was cut back by 6 bases and J by 6 bases. The CDR3 is made up of 14 amino acids. Germline CDR1 is SGHTA and CDR2 is FQGNSA. The CDR3 sequence: CASRLTGGPAEAFF. Written as DNA, the CDR3 is TGTGCCAGCAGGCTGACAGGGGGCCCGGCTGAAGCTTTCTTT.

The chain combines TRBV4-3 with TRBJ2-2; the D gene is possibly TRBD2 (5 bases). There are 15 residues in the CDR3. V lost 0 bases to trimming and J lost 4 bases, with 9 bases between them. Germline V CDR1 and CDR2: LGHNA, YSLEER. The CDR3 sequence: CASSQEVGATGELFF. The CDR3 region has the DNA TGCGCCAGCAGCCAAGAGGTGGGAGCCACCGGGGAGCTGTTTTTT.